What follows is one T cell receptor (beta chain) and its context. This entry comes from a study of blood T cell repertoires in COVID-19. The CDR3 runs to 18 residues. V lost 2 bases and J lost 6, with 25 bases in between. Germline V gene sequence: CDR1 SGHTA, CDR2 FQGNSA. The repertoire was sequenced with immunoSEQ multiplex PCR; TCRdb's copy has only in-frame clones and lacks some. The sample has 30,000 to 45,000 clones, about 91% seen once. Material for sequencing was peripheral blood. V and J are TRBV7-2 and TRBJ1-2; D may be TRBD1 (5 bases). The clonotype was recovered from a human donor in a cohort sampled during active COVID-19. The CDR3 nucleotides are TGTGCCAGCAGCTTATATACGGGAGTACTGGGACCGGGGGATGGCTACACCTTC. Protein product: CASSLYTGVLGPGDGYTF.